Each of the 27 T cell receptor beta chains below was sequenced from the same sample in a study of blood T cell repertoires in COVID-19. The repertoire was sequenced with immunoSEQ multiplex PCR; TCRdb's copy has only in-frame clones and lacks some. The sample includes a few hundred thousand clones, around 86% of them seen just once. Sequenced input: peripheral blood. Every receptor here comes from an older woman with COVID-19, enrolled during active disease.

The CDR3 DNA reads TGTGCCAGCAGCTGGACTAGTTCTTTCGCGGGGGAGCAGTACTTC. This codes for CASSWTSSFAGEQYF. The gene calls are TRBV7-8 and TRBJ2-7; 7 positions match TRBD2. Germline assignment: CDR1 SGHVS and CDR2 FQNEAQ. This CDR3 is built from 15 residues. Unmatched junction bases numbered 13, after V lost 4 bases and J lost 7 bases.

The chain uses TRBV5-1 and TRBJ2-1; TRBD1 matches at 9 bases. Looked up from germline, CDR1 is SGHRS and CDR2 is YFSETQ. The CDR3 has 16 amino acids. J was trimmed by 4 bases and V by 0 bases; bases with no gene match: 5. CDR3 protein: CASSLGGTGRYNEQFF. The CDR3 DNA is TGCGCCAGCAGCTTGGGCGGGACAGGGAGGTACAATGAGCAGTTCTTC.

This rearrangement joins TRBV30 to TRBJ1-6; 7 positions match TRBD1. After removal of 2 bases from V and 7 bases from J, the junction contained 2 bases not matched to a gene. CDR1 is GTSNPN and CDR2 is SVGIG in the germline V gene (reference sequence). The CDR3 consists of 13 residues. CDR3 in amino acids: CAWSQQGNSPLHF. As DNA, the CDR3 is TGTGCCTGGAGTCAACAGGGGAATTCACCCCTCCACTTT.

This sequence joins TRBV29-1 and TRBJ2-5, with a tentative D call TRBD1 (5 bases). Germline CDR1 is SQVTM and CDR2 is ANQGSEA. Trimming stripped 3 bases from V and 7 bases from J, with 18 bases between. This CDR3 is 14 amino acids long. CDR3 nucleotide sequence: TGCAGCGTTGAGACCCAGGGTGGGCCAGGGACCCAGTACTTC. Translated: CSVETQGGPGTQYF.

The genes are TRBV6-5 and TRBJ1-1; a possible D gene is TRBD1 (6 bases). Germline-derived CDR1 and CDR2 are MNHEY and SVGAGI. Trimming left V 6 bases short and J 5 bases short, with 13 bases between. The length of the CDR3 is 13 residues. The CDR3 is CASSLFRGTEAFF. For the CDR3, the DNA is TGTGCCAGCAGCCTGTTCAGGGGAACTGAAGCTTTCTTT.

This chain joins TRBV16 and TRBJ2-3, with 10 positions matching TRBD2. V was clipped by 4 bases and J by 6 bases; unmatched bases: 4. This CDR3 region has 14 residues. Germline V CDR1 and CDR2: KGHSY, FQNENV. The CDR3 is CASSRLAGEDTQYF. The CDR3 DNA reads TGTGCCAGCAGCCGCCTAGCGGGAGAGGATACGCAGTATTTT. The variable domain in full, completed from reference TRBV16 and TRBJ2-3, reads GEEVAQTPKHLVRGEGQKAKLYCAPIKGHSYVFWYQQVLKNEFKFLISFQNENVFDETGMPKERFSAKCLPNSPCSLEIQATKLEDSAVYFCASSRLAGEDTQYFGPGTRLTVL.

This chain links TRBV7-9 with TRBJ2-7, with 10 bases aligning to TRBD2. The CDR3 spans 15 residues. Germline trimming cut 5 bases from V and 3 bases from J; bases unmatched to any gene: 7. Germline loops: CDR1 SEHNR, CDR2 FQNEAQ (reference sequence). The CDR3 DNA reads TGTGCCAGCAGCCATCTTAGCGGGAGGCTCTACGAGCAGTACTTC. It specifies CASSHLSGRLYEQYF.

V usage is TRBV9 and J usage is TRBJ1-1, with D perhaps TRBD1 (6 bases). Germline assignment: CDR1 SGDLS and CDR2 YYNGEE. The CDR3 is 13 amino acids. Trimming left V 4 bases short and J 4 bases short, with 11 bases between. The CDR3 sequence: CASSRVGATEAFF. CDR3 in DNA: TGTGCCAGCAGCCGTGTGGGGGCCACTGAAGCTTTCTTT.

The chain combines TRBV3-1 (or the pseudogene TRBV3-2) with TRBJ1-3; no clear D. The CDR3 has 17 residues. Germline V gene sequence: CDR1 LGHDT, CDR2 YNNKEL (reference sequence). V lost 3 bases, J lost 2 bases, and 17 bases lay in between. CDR3 protein: CASSQFGDSGPGNTIYF. For the CDR3, the DNA is TGTGCCAGCAGCCAGTTCGGGGATAGCGGGCCTGGAAACACCATATATTTT.

This clone is a singleton in its sample. CDR3 protein: CATGSGVSGELFF. The CDR3 nucleotides are TGTGCCACCGGTTCGGGAGTTAGCGGGGAGCTGTTTTTT. The chain links TRBV15 to TRBJ2-2, with D possibly matching TRBD2 (6 bases). Germline V gene sequence: CDR1 LNHNV, CDR2 YYDKDF (reference sequence). The CDR3 runs to 13 residues. With 8 bases removed from V and 7 bases from J, the gap between germline ends came to 14 bases.

The rearrangement links TRBV6-6 to TRBJ2-3; a possible D gene is TRBD2 (6 bases). CDR1 and CDR2 (germline): MNHNY, SVGAGI (reference sequence). The CDR3 is 15 residues long. The V end was cut by 3 bases, the J end by 0 bases, with 10 bases between. In nucleotides, the CDR3 is TGTGCCAGCAGTTATAGGGAGGCTAGCACAGATACGCAGTATTTT. Its translation: CASSYREASTDTQYF.

This clone came up a few times. This rearrangement joins TRBV3-1 (or the pseudogene TRBV3-2) to TRBJ1-4; D gene unclear. Germline CDR1 LGHDT, CDR2 YNNKEL (reference sequence). The CDR3 has 16 residues. V gave up 4 bases and J gave up 7 bases, with 19 bases separating them. Written as DNA, the CDR3 is TGTGCCAGCAGCCCACAGCCTGGAAGTCTGGGTGAAAAACTGTTTTTT. Translating it yields CASSPQPGSLGEKLFF.

V usage is TRBV2 and J usage is TRBJ1-6; 10 bases are a match to TRBD1. This CDR3 is 13 amino acids long. Germline V CDR1 and CDR2: SNHLY, FYNNEI. V trimming: 6 bases; J trimming: 7 bases; junction bases outside the gene matches: 0. In DNA form, the CDR3 reads TGTGCCAGCAGGGGACAGGGGAATTCACCCCTCCACTTT. Protein sequence: CASRGQGNSPLHF.

This clone was observed a few times. The rearrangement uses TRBV4-1 and TRBJ1-1, with TRBD1 matching 9 bases. Germline V gives CDR1 MGHRA, CDR2 YSYEKL. The CDR3 is 14 amino acids. With V trimmed by 5 bases and J by 3 bases, 4 bases remained unmatched. The CDR3 nucleotides are TGCGCCAGCAGCTACCGGGACAGGGACACTGAAGCTTTCTTT. It yields the protein CASSYRDRDTEAFF.

V gene TRBV13 combines with J gene TRBJ2-5, with 14 bases aligning to TRBD2. V shed 5 bases, J shed 4 bases, and the junction held 6 bases outside the gene matches. The length of the CDR3 is 16 residues. The germline CDR1 and CDR2 sequences are PRHDT and FYEKMQ (reference sequence). CDR3 DNA sequence: TGTGCCAGCAGCGCCGGGACTAGCGGGAGTGGAGAGACCCAGTACTTC. Amino acid sequence: CASSAGTSGSGETQYF.

The chain combines TRBV7-2 with TRBJ1-1; D unresolved. The CDR3 length is 15 residues. With 9 bases removed from V and 0 bases from J, the gap between germline ends came to 17 bases. Germline values: CDR1 SGHTA, CDR2 FQGNSA. CDR3 sequence (DNA): TGTGCCAGTACCGACCCCGGAGTTATGAACACTGAAGCTTTCTTT. Translated, it gives CASTDPGVMNTEAFF.

The V gene is TRBV19, the J gene TRBJ2-3; tentatively, D is TRBD1 (6 bases). The CDR3 has 13 amino acids. Trimming pared 9 bases from V and 3 bases from J, leaving 13 bases between. In germline, CDR1 is LNHDA, CDR2 SQIVND (reference sequence). The CDR3 DNA is TGTGCCAGCTCTACAGGGAGAACAGATACGCAGTATTTT. It encodes CASSTGRTDTQYF.

The chain recombines TRBV6-1 with TRBJ1-5; 8 positions agree with TRBD1. Germline V gene data show CDR1 as MNHNS and CDR2 as SASEGT. CDR3 size: 17 residues. The V and J ends lost 7 bases and 5 bases, in that order; junction bases with no gene match: 16. CDR3 coding DNA: TGTGCCAGCAATGAGGGGGACAGGACCGTGAAGGATCAGCCCCAGCATTTT. Protein: CASNEGDRTVKDQPQHF.

The genes are TRBV12-3 or TRBV12-4 and TRBJ1-2; D call uncertain. The CDR3 contains 12 residues. V was clipped by 5 bases and J by 4 bases, with 8 bases between them. The DNA for the CDR3 is TGTGCCAGCAGTCTAGTCCTCTATGGCTACACCTTC. It codes for CASSLVLYGYTF.

The chain joins TRBV24-1 to TRBJ1-1; 11 bases map to TRBD1. Germline V gene lookup returns CDR1 KGHDR and CDR2 SFDVKD. With V trimmed by 9 bases and J by 5 bases, 13 bases remained unmatched. The CDR3 sequence is 16 residues long. The CDR3 spells CATSYLRDRGKTEAFF. CDR3 DNA sequence: TGTGCCACCTCGTACCTCAGGGACAGGGGGAAGACTGAAGCTTTCTTT.

This clone was detected once. In DNA, the CDR3 is TGTGCCAGTACCCCCAGCGAGTCATCTTCCTACACCTTC. Protein sequence: CASTPSESSSYTF. The chain uses TRBV19 and TRBJ1-2; D call uncertain. This CDR3 is built from 13 residues. CDR1 is LNHDA, CDR2 SQIVND, per germline (reference sequence). V gave up 7 bases and J gave up 10 bases, with 19 bases separating them.

This chain uses TRBV15 with TRBJ2-7, with D hard to call. Deletions cut 3 bases from V and 5 bases from J, with 8 bases between. The CDR3 extends over 12 amino acids. Germline CDR1 and CDR2: LNHNV and YYDKDF (reference sequence). The CDR3 protein is CATSSIYDEQYF. DNA of the CDR3: TGTGCCACCAGCAGTATCTACGACGAGCAGTACTTC.

The chain carries TRBV7-2 and TRBJ1-3, with D unclear. Trimming shortened V by 5 bases and J by 0 bases, and 14 bases separated the two germline ends. From germline, CDR1 is SGHTA and CDR2 FQGNSA. This CDR3 comprises 16 residues. This CDR3 reads CASSPQVASSGNTIYF. As DNA, the CDR3 is TGTGCCAGCAGCCCCCAAGTGGCAAGCTCTGGAAACACCATATATTTT. The full variable domain, rest sourced from reference TRBV7-2 and TRBJ1-3, is GAGVSQSPSNKVTEKGKDVELRCDPISGHTALYWYRQSLGQGLEFLIYFQGNSAPDKSGLPSDRFSAERTGGSVSTLTIQRTQQEDSAVYLCASSPQVASSGNTIYFGEGSWLTVV.

The chain couples TRBV7-9 to TRBJ1-1; 10 bases line up with TRBD1. There are 14 residues in the CDR3. V lost 5 bases to trimming and J lost 7 bases; unmatched junction nucleotides: 7. Germline CDR1 reads SEHNR; CDR2 reads FQNEAQ (reference sequence). CDR3 in amino acids: CASSTRQGAVEAFF. CDR3 coding DNA: TGTGCCAGCAGCACCAGACAGGGGGCGGTTGAAGCTTTCTTT.

This chain links TRBV5-6 with TRBJ1-4, with a possible D match to TRBD1 (6 bases). The CDR3 covers 15 residues. Germline assignment: CDR1 SGHDT and CDR2 YYEEEE. V gave up 1 base and J gave up 8 bases, with 15 bases separating them. CDR3 sequence (DNA): TGTGCCAGCAGCTTGAGAGTGGGGGGGCGCGAAAAACTGTTTTTT. This codes for CASSLRVGGREKLFF.

The gene calls are TRBV7-9 and TRBJ1-1; 7 bases are a match to TRBD1. After removal of 4 bases from V and 6 bases from J, the junction contained 14 bases not matched to a gene. Germline assignment: CDR1 SEHNR and CDR2 FQNEAQ (reference sequence). This CDR3 contains 16 residues. CDR3: CASSSLKGKGTAEAFF. The CDR3 nucleotides read TGTGCCAGCAGCTCACTAAAGGGAAAGGGGACAGCTGAAGCTTTCTTT.

In regard to this clone: Within the sample, other DNA sequences also encode this same CDR3. This chain's CDR3 is CASSLVSENTEAFF. In nucleotides, the CDR3 is TGTGCCAGCAGCTTGGTCTCAGAGAACACTGAAGCTTTCTTT. The rearrangement links TRBV7-2 to TRBJ1-1; D ambiguous. CDR3 length equals 14 residues. The V and J ends lost 3 bases and 1 base respectively, with 9 bases between them. Germline V gene lookup returns CDR1 SGHTA and CDR2 FQGNSA. The full variable domain, rest sourced from reference TRBV7-2 and TRBJ1-1, is GAGVSQSPSNKVTEKGKDVELRCDPISGHTALYWYRQSLGQGLEFLIYFQGNSAPDKSGLPSDRFSAERTGGSVSTLTIQRTQQEDSAVYLCASSLVSENTEAFFGQGTRLTVV.